This T cell receptor (beta chain) was sequenced in a study of cytomegalovirus exposure and HLA in healthy donors. Overall study results and limits: A later analysis by the authors found several of the most significant clusters apparently linked to common viral pathogens. Later on, an analysis tied 15,000 to 20,000 TCR beta sequences to HLA alleles at 0.05 false discovery rate.

The PCR used 60 Vbeta and 13 Jbeta primers. Profiled with immunoSEQ multiplex PCR; TCRdb holds only in-frame clones, not every one. The sample contains fewer than 100,000 clones, roughly three quarters of which appear only once. Germline V CDR1 and CDR2: SGHDT, YYEEEE. The CDR3 has 11 amino acids, counting both end residues. Points on this clone: The antigen is undetermined. The DNA is left out, because the CDR3 cannot be placed on it with certainty; the CDR3 is given as TCRdb lists it.

The chain couples TRBV5-6 to TRBJ1-1; TRBD1 is taken as the D call from the table, unchecked against the DNA. Sequenced sample: PBMCs. This TCR was sampled from a female donor in good health and CMV-seronegative. The CDR3 reads CASSFGQGTFF.